This entry concerns a single T cell receptor beta chain. Antigen: not known. These data belong to a study of cytomegalovirus exposure and HLA in healthy donors. Study-level results: HLA-A and HLA-B allele assignments for most subjects were reportedly predicted accurately using TCR beta sequences. Clonal expansion, a later analysis showed, was greater in HLA-associated TCR beta chains than in equally common others.

The V and J ends lost 7 bases and 8 bases respectively, with 6 bases between them. The CDR3 runs 9 residues. Looked up from germline, CDR1 is DFQATT and CDR2 is SNEGSKA (reference sequence). Primers included in the PCR were 60 Vbeta and 13 Jbeta primers. This table comes from immunoSEQ multiplex PCR, and its TCRdb copy is limited to in-frame clones, with some not included. The sample data list 53,000 or so clones. This chain connects TRBV20-1 to TRBJ2-1; D uncertain. Material: PBMCs. The sequence derives from a male donor in good health and CMV-seropositive. The CDR3 coding sequence is TGCAGTGTTTCCGATGAGCAGTTCTTC. Translation: CSVSDEQFF.